The 4 T cell receptor beta chains below come from one sample, sequenced in a study of identical twins. TCRdb re-called the 5' RACE reads with MiXCR, one entry per CDR3 protein. This table has roughly 190,000 distinct CDR3 sequences, around 15% appearing once. These data were likewise used in another study, on T cells expressing NK-cell markers.

The specimen was CD8+ T cells sorted from blood. These TCRs come from a woman between 18 and 30 years old in good health.

The CDR3 region is CATSRDLPAEGPTYEQYF. CDR3 DNA: TGTGCCACCAGCAGAGATCTCCCCGCGGAAGGGCCTACCTACGAGCAGTACTTC. This rearrangement joins TRBV15 to TRBJ2-7; D is uncertain. The CDR3 contains 18 residues. V lost 0 bases, J lost 2 bases, and 20 bases lay in between. Germline V gene sequence: CDR1 LNHNV, CDR2 YYDKDF (reference sequence).

This clonotype was detected a few times. The chain combines TRBV5-1 with TRBJ1-1; D possibly corresponds to TRBD1 (6 bases). This CDR3 region has 14 residues. Germline V gene data show CDR1 as SGHRS and CDR2 as YFSETQ. V was shortened by 1 base and J by 7 bases, with 14 bases between the two germline ends. This chain's CDR3 is CASSLWVGAREAFF. For the CDR3, the DNA is TGCGCCAGCAGCTTGTGGGTGGGGGCCCGTGAAGCTTTCTTT.

This clonotype was picked up a small number of times. This chain links TRBV25-1 with TRBJ2-7; unclear D gene. Trimming stripped 4 bases from V and 6 bases from J, with 10 bases between. This CDR3 is built from 12 residues. CDR1 and CDR2 (germline): MGHDK, SYGVNS. The CDR3 is CASSAGGREQYF. CDR3 bases: TGTGCCAGCAGTGCCGGCGGACGCGAGCAGTACTTC.

This clonotype was seen a few times. The chain has TRBV7-9 and TRBJ1-4; D unresolved. This CDR3 has 14 amino acids. Germline loops: CDR1 SEHNR, CDR2 FQNEAQ (reference sequence). Between the trimmed V and J ends, which lost 6 bases and 2 bases, there was a span of 10 bases. CDR3 nucleotide sequence: TGTGCCAGCAGACCGGGTTTGACTAATGAAAAACTGTTTTTT. Translation: CASRPGLTNEKLFF.